One and the same sample provided the 22 T cell receptor beta chains below, sequenced in a study of post-analysis software for immune sequencing data. Tagging with unique molecular identifiers was a feature of the TCR beta cDNA libraries. TCRdb reanalysed the PCR reads using MiXCR and keeps one entry per CDR3 protein. The table has around 770,000 distinct CDR3 sequences, about half seen once. Study results and limitations: A handful of TRBV segments appeared more often in patients than in controls, and TRBV5-6, TRBV5-1 and TRBV20-1 were among these.

What these receptors recognize is not known. Sequenced material: blood. The source is a girl aged 5 to 17 with multiple sclerosis.

This clonotype was seen more than once but under ten times. V gene TRBV20-1 combines with J gene TRBJ2-7, with 8 positions matching TRBD2. The V gene's germline CDR1 is DFQATT and CDR2 SNEGSKA (reference sequence). V was clipped by 6 bases and J by 5 bases; unmatched bases: 12. The CDR3 length is 14 residues. The CDR3 DNA is TGCAGTGCGGCCGGACTAGCCCTTGCGGACGAGCAGTACTTC. Amino acid sequence: CSAAGLALADEQYF.

This clonotype was counted once. This rearrangement joins TRBV19 to TRBJ1-2, with a tentative D call TRBD1 (5 bases). Germline values: CDR1 LNHDA, CDR2 SQIVND (reference sequence). V shed 6 bases and J shed 8 bases, with 16 bases lying between them. The CDR3 consists of 13 residues. For the CDR3, the DNA is TGTGCCAGTAGACAGGACCTTCTTTACGGCTACACCTTC. Its translation: CASRQDLLYGYTF. Complete variable domain (other parts from reference TRBV19 and TRBJ1-2): DGGITQSPKYLFRKEGQNVTLSCEQNLNHDAMYWYRQDPGQGLRLIYYSQIVNDFQKGDIAEGYSVSREKKESFPLTVTSAQKNPTAFYLCASRQDLLYGYTFGSGTRLTVV.

This clonotype has more than one count but fewer than ten. The chain recombines TRBV12-3 or TRBV12-4 with TRBJ2-3; TRBD1 matches at 7 bases. The CDR3 has 15 amino acids. The V segment lost 6 bases and the J segment 0 bases; nucleotides outside the gene matches: 6. CDR3 in DNA: TGTGCCAGCAGGACAGGGTCTACTAGCACAGATACGCAGTATTTT. Its translation: CASRTGSTSTDTQYF.

This chain uses TRBV3-1 with TRBJ2-7; 9 bases match TRBD2. Unmatched junction bases numbered 5, after V lost 5 bases and J lost 0 bases. The CDR3 length is 15 residues. Germline V CDR1 and CDR2: LGHDT, YNNKEL (reference sequence). DNA of the CDR3: TGTGCCAGCAGCGGCCATAGCGGGGGCTCCTACGAGCAGTACTTC. Translating gives CASSGHSGGSYEQYF.

This clonotype was detected a few times. The rearrangement uses TRBV7-9 and TRBJ2-7; either TRBD1 or TRBD2 may fit D (6 bases each). The CDR3 covers 14 residues. The V gene's germline CDR1 is SEHNR and CDR2 FQNEAQ (reference sequence). With 4 bases removed from V and 3 bases from J, the gap between germline ends came to 13 bases. The CDR3 here is CASSSSGAVYEQYF. CDR3 DNA sequence: TGTGCCAGCAGCTCATCGGGGGCGGTCTACGAGCAGTACTTC.

This clonotype occurred a few times. V gene TRBV29-1 combines with J gene TRBJ2-5; D unresolved. The CDR3 has 12 residues. With 0 bases removed from V and 5 bases from J, the gap between germline ends came to 7 bases. Germline loops: CDR1 SQVTM, CDR2 ANQGSEA. This chain's CDR3 is CSVEDLWETQYF. CDR3 in DNA: TGCAGCGTTGAAGATCTATGGGAGACCCAGTACTTC.

This clonotype was observed a few times. The chain employs TRBV7-2 and TRBJ2-1; possibly TRBD1 or TRBD2 for D (5 bases each). This CDR3 is built from 17 residues. CDR1 SGHTA and CDR2 FQGNSA come from the germline V gene. V gave up 1 base and J gave up 3 bases, with 16 bases separating them. The CDR3 DNA follows: TGTGCCAGCAGCTTAGTTGTAGCTAGTGGGGGCTACAATGAGCAGTTCTTC. It encodes CASSLVVASGGYNEQFF.

V usage is TRBV10-3 and J usage is TRBJ1-1; 7 nucleotides agree with TRBD1. The CDR3 totals 15 residues. V trimming: 0 bases; J trimming: 4 bases; junction bases outside the gene matches: 5. Germline V gene sequence: CDR1 ENHRY, CDR2 SYGVKD. The CDR3 here is CAISESGDSFTEAFF. In DNA form, the CDR3 reads TGTGCCATCAGTGAGTCGGGGGACAGTTTCACTGAAGCTTTCTTT.

Concerning this clonotype: The junction shows a germline mismatch at one end, possibly a read error. This sequence joins TRBV6-1 and TRBJ1-1; no clear D gene. Germline loops: CDR1 MNHNS, CDR2 SASEGT. The CDR3 length is 17 residues. This CDR3 reads CACSEVGGRWKNTEAFF. CDR3 DNA: TGTGCCTGCAGTGAAGTTGGAGGAAGGTGGAAGAACACTGAAGCTTTCTTT.

This rearrangement joins TRBV4-3 to TRBJ2-1; 10 bases map to TRBD2. V lost 0 bases and J lost 10; bases outside the gene matches: 12. Germline CDR1 is LGHNA and CDR2 is YSLEER. This CDR3 spans 17 amino acids. This CDR3 reads CASSQDVGTSAYEEQFF. The CDR3 coding sequence is TGCGCCAGCAGCCAAGACGTCGGGACTAGCGCCTATGAGGAGCAGTTCTTC.

The chain uses TRBV28 and TRBJ2-7; maybe TRBD2 (5 bases). The germline V gene has CDR1 MDHEN and CDR2 SYDVKM. This CDR3 contains 12 residues. V was pared by 3 bases and J by 6 bases, with 9 bases between. The CDR3 is CASSFKAVEQYF. The CDR3 DNA is TGTGCCAGCAGTTTTAAAGCGGTCGAGCAGTACTTC.

The rearrangement joins TRBV29-1 to TRBJ2-7; 10 nucleotides agree with TRBD1. Germline values: CDR1 SQVTM, CDR2 ANQGSEA. The J segment lost 2 bases and the V segment lost 3 bases, leaving 4 bases of the junction unmatched. The CDR3 is 14 residues long. CDR3 protein: CSVETGTGAYEQYF. The CDR3 nucleotides are TGCAGCGTTGAGACCGGGACAGGGGCCTACGAGCAGTACTTC.

This clonotype was counted only a few times. The chain recombines TRBV4-1 with TRBJ2-7; no definite D call. The V and J ends lost 6 bases and 0 bases respectively, with 12 bases between them. This CDR3 is 14 amino acids long. CDR1 and CDR2 from the germline V gene are MGHRA and YSYEKL. Here the CDR3 reads CASSSQWPSYEQYF. The CDR3 DNA follows: TGCGCCAGCAGTTCACAGTGGCCCTCCTACGAGCAGTACTTC.

The chain couples TRBV12-3 or TRBV12-4 to TRBJ2-5; weak D call: TRBD2 (5 bases). There are 14 residues in the CDR3. Trimming left V 5 bases short and J 5 bases short, with 15 bases between. CDR3 DNA: TGTGCCAGCAGTCCATCAGAGGGCGGGGAGACCCAGTACTTC. Translating it yields CASSPSEGGETQYF.

The rearrangement joins TRBV28 to TRBJ1-2; D remains ambiguous. Looked up from germline, CDR1 is MDHEN and CDR2 is SYDVKM. V lost 4 bases and J 4 bases, leaving 13 bases between the germline ends. The CDR3 has 14 amino acids. The CDR3 loop is CASSSMGGSYGYTF. The CDR3 coding sequence is TGTGCCAGCAGTTCGATGGGCGGGTCCTATGGCTACACCTTC.

The chain joins TRBV12-3 or TRBV12-4 to TRBJ2-7, with a tentative D call TRBD1 (5 bases). Between the trimmed V and J ends, which lost 5 bases and 2 bases, there was a span of 19 bases. CDR3 size: 16 residues. CDR3 amino acids: CASSPEDNLGAYEQYF. CDR3 nucleotide sequence: TGTGCCAGCAGTCCCGAGGACAATCTAGGGGCCTACGAGCAGTACTTC.

In this sample, this clonotype turned up a few times. The chain joins TRBV2 to TRBJ2-1, with 8 nucleotides matching TRBD2. After removal of 0 bases from V and 9 bases from J, the junction contained 7 bases not matched to a gene. Germline V lookup: CDR1 SNHLY, CDR2 FYNNEI. The CDR3 covers 15 residues. The CDR3 region is CASSEARAGGAEQFF. In DNA, the CDR3 is TGTGCCAGCAGTGAAGCTCGGGCGGGAGGCGCTGAGCAGTTCTTC.

The chain links TRBV6-1 to TRBJ2-1; D is unresolved. Between the trimmed V and J ends, which lost 6 bases and 10 bases, there was a span of 13 bases. CDR3 length equals 12 residues. Germline V gene sequence: CDR1 MNHNS, CDR2 SASEGT. In nucleotides, the CDR3 is TGTGCCAGCAGCCAAGATATTCGGGAGCAGTTCTTC. Translating gives CASSQDIREQFF.

The gene calls are TRBV29-1 and TRBJ2-7; the match to TRBD2 covers 10 bases. This CDR3 has 15 residues. V lost 4 bases, J lost 2 bases, and 8 bases stayed unmatched. The germline V gene has CDR1 SQVTM and CDR2 ANQGSEA. CDR3 in DNA: TGCAGCGTTGGTTCGGGACTAGCGACTACCTACGAGCAGTACTTC. Protein: CSVGSGLATTYEQYF.

The sample holds a few counts of this clonotype. This chain uses TRBV20-1 with TRBJ2-1; D might be TRBD1 (5 bases). Germline V gene data show CDR1 as DFQATT and CDR2 as SNEGSKA (reference sequence). V was cut by 2 bases and J by 8 bases, with 16 bases left in between. The CDR3 contains 14 residues. Here the CDR3 reads CSARLDKGRHEQFF. CDR3 nucleotides: TGCAGTGCTAGATTGGACAAAGGCCGCCATGAGCAGTTCTTC.

V and J are TRBV3-1 and TRBJ1-2; a possible D gene is TRBD1 (5 bases). CDR3 size: 14 residues. Germline assignment: CDR1 LGHDT and CDR2 YNNKEL (reference sequence). With 4 bases removed from V and 8 bases from J, the gap between germline ends came to 17 bases. The CDR3 loop reads CASSPGAGINGYTF. As DNA, the CDR3 is TGTGCCAGCAGCCCCGGGGCGGGGATCAACGGCTACACCTTC.

The chain carries TRBV20-1 and TRBJ2-1, with TRBD2 identical over 8 bases. The J segment lost 0 bases and the V segment lost 1 base, leaving 8 bases of the junction unmatched. CDR1 is DFQATT, CDR2 SNEGSKA, per germline (reference sequence). The CDR3 has 17 residues. The CDR3 bases are TGCAGTGCTAGAGGGGGCCCGGGACTAGACTCCTACAATGAGCAGTTCTTC. It codes for CSARGGPGLDSYNEQFF.